A selection of T cell receptor beta chains follows, all from one sample in a study of T cell responses to AZD1222 COVID-19 vaccine. Using immunoSEQ multiplex PCR, the repertoire was profiled, and TCRdb retains in-frame clones only, with some absent. The repertoire has about 56,000 clones, 70% to 90% of them found once; the top ten carry roughly 15%. The specimen was peripheral blood, collected on day 0 of AZD1222 vaccination. These receptors were collected from an adult in good health. CDR3s include the opening cysteine and the closing phenylalanine or tryptophan. A D gene is named only where the DNA matches it firmly. A clone size is listed for some rows: how often the clone was seen (once, few, many), or a class if it is expanded.

D gene: NA
clone size: NA
V gene: TRBV5-4
J gene: TRBJ1-2
CDR3 DNA: TGTGCCAGCAGCTACGGACCTAGCGGGGACTACACCTTC
CDR3 protein: CASSYGPSGDYTF

D gene: NA
clone size: few
V gene: TRBV27
J gene: TRBJ2-1
CDR3 DNA: TGTGCCAGCAGTTTATATCGGGGCAGCAATGAGCAGTTCTTC
CDR3 protein: CASSLYRGSNEQFF

D gene: NA
clone size: NA
V gene: TRBV19
J gene: TRBJ2-5
CDR3 DNA: TGTGCCAGTAGTATGTTGGGACAAGAGACCCAGTACTTC
CDR3 protein: CASSMLGQETQYF

D gene: NA
clone size: NA
V gene: TRBV14
J gene: TRBJ2-7
CDR3 DNA: TGTGCCAGCAGCCAAGATAGGGGTCACCTCTCCTACGAGCAGTACTTC
CDR3 protein: CASSQDRGHLSYEQYF

D gene: NA
clone size: NA
V gene: TRBV6-5
J gene: TRBJ2-1
CDR3 DNA: TGTGCCAGCGGCAGGGCAAACTCCTACAATGAGCAGTTCTTC
CDR3 protein: CASGRANSYNEQFF

D gene: NA
clone size: NA
V gene: TRBV4-1
J gene: TRBJ1-3
CDR3 DNA: TGCGCCAGCAGCCAAGTCATCGGTAACACCATATATTTT
CDR3 protein: CASSQVIGNTIYF

D gene: NA
clone size: NA
V gene: TRBV18
J gene: TRBJ1-4
CDR3 DNA: TGTGCCAGCTCACCCGGGAGAGCGTCGGAGAAACTGTTTTTT
CDR3 protein: CASSPGRASEKLFF

D gene: NA
clone size: NA
V gene: TRBV5-8
J gene: TRBJ2-5
CDR3 DNA: TGTGCCAGCAGCCAGATCGAGACCCAGTACTTC
CDR3 protein: CASSQIETQYF

D gene: NA
clone size: NA
V gene: TRBV3-1/TRBV3-2
J gene: TRBJ2-7
CDR3 DNA: TGTGCCAGCAGCCAAGTAGGAGGGGGGCCTCCCTACGAGCAGTACTTC
CDR3 protein: CASSQVGGGPPYEQYF

D gene: NA
clone size: NA
V gene: TRBV15
J gene: TRBJ1-1
CDR3 DNA: TGTGCCACCAGCAGAGATATGCACACTGAAGCTTTCTTT
CDR3 protein: CATSRDMHTEAFF

D gene: NA
clone size: NA
V gene: TRBV29-1
J gene: TRBJ2-4
CDR3 DNA: TGCAGCGTCTACGACATTAATGGTAGCAAAAACATTCAGTACTTC
CDR3 protein: CSVYDINGSKNIQYF

D gene: TRBD2
clone size: NA
V gene: TRBV29-1
J gene: TRBJ2-7
CDR3 DNA: TGCAGCGTTATAGGGACTAGCGGAAACTACGAGCAGTACTTC
CDR3 protein: CSVIGTSGNYEQYF

D gene: TRBD1
clone size: NA
V gene: TRBV5-1
J gene: TRBJ2-2
CDR3 DNA: TGCGCCAGCAGCTTGCGCTGGGACAGTAGCACCGGGGAGCTGTTTTTT
CDR3 protein: CASSLRWDSSTGELFF

D gene: TRBD1
clone size: once
V gene: TRBV7-2
J gene: TRBJ1-5
CDR3 DNA: TGTGCCAGCAGCTTATTTTCTTCGGGGACAGGCGACAATCAGCCCCAGCATTTT
CDR3 protein: CASSLFSSGTGDNQPQHF

D gene: NA
clone size: NA
V gene: TRBV5-4
J gene: TRBJ2-7
CDR3 DNA: TGTGCCAGCAGCTTGGGACTGAACTACGAGCAGTACTTC
CDR3 protein: CASSLGLNYEQYF

D gene: NA
clone size: NA
V gene: TRBV29-1
J gene: TRBJ1-5
CDR3 DNA: TGCAGCGTTGACGAAGCGGGGCAGCCCCAGCATTTT
CDR3 protein: CSVDEAGQPQHF

D gene: NA
clone size: NA
V gene: TRBV7-6
J gene: TRBJ1-1
CDR3 DNA: TGTGCCAGCAGCTTATCCGGGAACACTGAAGCTTTCTTT
CDR3 protein: CASSLSGNTEAFF

D gene: NA
clone size: NA
V gene: TRBV6-1
J gene: TRBJ2-3
CDR3 DNA: TGTGCCAGCAGTGAGGCGACAGCTAGCACAGATACGCAGTATTTT
CDR3 protein: CASSEATASTDTQYF

D gene: NA
clone size: NA
V gene: TRBV12-3/TRBV12-4
J gene: TRBJ1-1
CDR3 DNA: TGTGCCAGCAGTTTATCAGGGACTGAAGCTTTCTTT
CDR3 protein: CASSLSGTEAFF

D gene: TRBD2
clone size: NA
V gene: TRBV2
J gene: TRBJ2-1
CDR3 DNA: TGTGCCAGCAGTGAAGGGACTAGCGACAATGAGCAGTTCTTC
CDR3 protein: CASSEGTSDNEQFF

D gene: TRBD1
clone size: NA
V gene: TRBV7-3
J gene: TRBJ1-5
CDR3 DNA: TGTGCCAGACAGAGATGGAACGGGGACAGTAATCAGCCCCAGCATTTT
CDR3 protein: CARQRWNGDSNQPQHF

D gene: TRBD1
clone size: NA
V gene: TRBV28
J gene: TRBJ1-2
CDR3 DNA: TGTGCCAGCAGTTTATGGACAGGGGGCAACTATGGCTACACCTTC
CDR3 protein: CASSLWTGGNYGYTF

D gene: TRBD2
clone size: NA
V gene: TRBV2
J gene: TRBJ2-2
CDR3 DNA: TGTGCCAGCAGTGCCCTAGCGGGCCAAAACACCGGGGAGCTGTTTTTT
CDR3 protein: CASSALAGQNTGELFF

D gene: NA
clone size: NA
V gene: TRBV5-5
J gene: TRBJ2-7
CDR3 DNA: TGTGCCAGCAGCTTCCGCGAGGGAACCTACGAGCAGTACTTC
CDR3 protein: CASSFREGTYEQYF

D gene: NA
clone size: NA
V gene: TRBV11-2
J gene: TRBJ2-1
CDR3 DNA: TGTGCCAGCAGCTTTCGGGACAGCGGGTGGAATGAGCAGTTCTTC
CDR3 protein: CASSFRDSGWNEQFF

D gene: NA
clone size: NA
V gene: TRBV9
J gene: TRBJ2-1
CDR3 DNA: TGTGCCAGCAGCGTTAGCTCCGGACACCCGATAATGAATGAGCAGTTCTTC
CDR3 protein: CASSVSSGHPIMNEQFF

D gene: TRBD1
clone size: NA
V gene: TRBV7-2
J gene: TRBJ1-2
CDR3 DNA: TGTGCCAGCAGCGAATTCGGGACAGGGTGGGGAGGCTACACCTTC
CDR3 protein: CASSEFGTGWGGYTF

D gene: NA
clone size: NA
V gene: TRBV5-1
J gene: TRBJ1-3
CDR3 DNA: TGCGCCAGCAGCTACTCCGGGACGGGTAGCTCTGGAAACACCATATATTTT
CDR3 protein: CASSYSGTGSSGNTIYF

D gene: TRBD1
clone size: NA
V gene: TRBV28
J gene: TRBJ2-7
CDR3 DNA: TGTGCCAGCAGCCTCACCGGGACAGGGGGCGAGCAGTACTTC
CDR3 protein: CASSLTGTGGEQYF

D gene: NA
clone size: NA
V gene: TRBV7-9
J gene: TRBJ1-1
CDR3 DNA: TGTGCCAGCAGCTTAGTATCACAGGGTGAAGCTTTCTTT
CDR3 protein: CASSLVSQGEAFF

D gene: NA
clone size: few
V gene: TRBV19
J gene: TRBJ1-2
CDR3 DNA: TGTGCCAGTAGTCGGCTGGGTAGGGACTATGGCTACACCTTC
CDR3 protein: CASSRLGRDYGYTF

D gene: TRBD1
clone size: NA
V gene: TRBV14
J gene: TRBJ1-2
CDR3 DNA: TGTGCCAGCAGCAAGGGACAGAACTATGGCTACACCTTC
CDR3 protein: CASSKGQNYGYTF

D gene: TRBD1
clone size: once
V gene: TRBV6-1
J gene: TRBJ1-2
CDR3 DNA: TGTGCCAGCAGTGACAGGGGGCGATCCGACTATGGCTACACCTTC
CDR3 protein: CASSDRGRSDYGYTF

D gene: NA
clone size: medium-sized
V gene: TRBV9
J gene: TRBJ1-6
CDR3 DNA: TGTGCCAGCAGCGTGCCCCCCAGGGGCAGCTCCTATAATTCACCCCTCCACTTT
CDR3 protein: CASSVPPRGSSYNSPLHF

D gene: NA
clone size: NA
V gene: TRBV2
J gene: TRBJ2-3
CDR3 DNA: TGTGCCAGCAGTGGGGACAGCGGGGCCTTCACAGATACGCAGTATTTT
CDR3 protein: CASSGDSGAFTDTQYF

D gene: NA
clone size: NA
V gene: TRBV3-1/TRBV3-2
J gene: TRBJ1-2
CDR3 DNA: TGTGCCAGCAGCCAAGCGTCCCGCAGTGGCTACACCTTC
CDR3 protein: CASSQASRSGYTF

D gene: NA
clone size: medium-sized
V gene: TRBV7-2
J gene: TRBJ2-3
CDR3 DNA: TGTGCCAGCAGCTTGCCGGGGTCCGCAGATACGCAGTATTTT
CDR3 protein: CASSLPGSADTQYF

D gene: TRBD1
clone size: NA
V gene: TRBV19
J gene: TRBJ1-5
CDR3 DNA: TGTGCCAGCGCGACAGGGATCGTCAATCAGCCCCAGCATTTT
CDR3 protein: CASATGIVNQPQHF

D gene: NA
clone size: NA
V gene: TRBV7-3
J gene: TRBJ2-3
CDR3 DNA: TGTGCCAGCAGCTCGCTCGGACTGAGCACAGATACGCAGTATTTT
CDR3 protein: CASSSLGLSTDTQYF

D gene: TRBD1
clone size: few
V gene: TRBV6-6
J gene: TRBJ1-2
CDR3 DNA: TGTGCCAGCAGCCCGGGACAGGGTGGCTACACCTTC
CDR3 protein: CASSPGQGGYTF

D gene: TRBD1
clone size: NA
V gene: TRBV7-9
J gene: TRBJ2-2
CDR3 DNA: TGTGCCAGCAGCTCGACAGGGTACACCGGGGAGCTGTTTTTT
CDR3 protein: CASSSTGYTGELFF

D gene: TRBD1
clone size: NA
V gene: TRBV5-1
J gene: TRBJ2-1
CDR3 DNA: TGCGCCAGCAGAGGGGGCACAAATGAGCAGTTCTTC
CDR3 protein: CASRGGTNEQFF

D gene: TRBD1
clone size: NA
V gene: TRBV5-1
J gene: TRBJ2-5
CDR3 DNA: TGCGCCAGTAGATCGACCGGGACAGAAGAGACCCAGTACTTC
CDR3 protein: CASRSTGTEETQYF

D gene: NA
clone size: NA
V gene: TRBV30
J gene: TRBJ2-7
CDR3 DNA: TGTGCCTGGAGTGGGACCAGTCTCGAGCAGTACTTC
CDR3 protein: CAWSGTSLEQYF

D gene: NA
clone size: NA
V gene: TRBV2
J gene: TRBJ2-7
CDR3 DNA: TGTGCCAGCAGTGAAGGACCCCGGGGTTTAATCTACGAGCAGTACTTC
CDR3 protein: CASSEGPRGLIYEQYF

D gene: NA
clone size: NA
V gene: TRBV6-1
J gene: TRBJ2-5
CDR3 DNA: TGTGCCAGCAGTGTTTTGGGTTGGGCCCCGGCGGGAGAGACCCAGTACTTC
CDR3 protein: CASSVLGWAPAGETQYF

D gene: NA
clone size: few
V gene: TRBV19
J gene: TRBJ2-7
CDR3 DNA: TGTGCCAGTAGTAAGGGGGGGACGGAATACGAGCAGTACTTC
CDR3 protein: CASSKGGTEYEQYF

D gene: NA
clone size: NA
V gene: TRBV6-1
J gene: TRBJ1-5
CDR3 DNA: TGTGCCAGCAGTTCGGACGGTCATAATCAGCCCCAGCATTTT
CDR3 protein: CASSSDGHNQPQHF

D gene: TRBD1
clone size: NA
V gene: TRBV9
J gene: TRBJ1-2
CDR3 DNA: TGTGCCAGCAGCGAGGGGGACAGGGAGGTTTCTGGCTACACCTTC
CDR3 protein: CASSEGDREVSGYTF

D gene: NA
clone size: NA
V gene: TRBV11-3
J gene: TRBJ2-3
CDR3 DNA: TGTGCCAGCAGCTTATCGAGAGATACGCAGTATTTT
CDR3 protein: CASSLSRDTQYF

D gene: NA
clone size: NA
V gene: TRBV6-5
J gene: TRBJ2-2
CDR3 DNA: TGTGCCAGCAGTTCCGAGACCCGCGCCACCGGGGAGCTGTTTTTT
CDR3 protein: CASSSETRATGELFF

D gene: NA
clone size: NA
V gene: TRBV28
J gene: TRBJ2-3
CDR3 DNA: TGTGCCAGCAGTTTAGCGCAGGGCGGAGATACGCAGTATTTT
CDR3 protein: CASSLAQGGDTQYF

D gene: TRBD1
clone size: NA
V gene: TRBV6-5
J gene: TRBJ2-7
CDR3 DNA: TGTGCCAGCAGAGGACCGACAGGGGGCGAGCAGTACTTC
CDR3 protein: CASRGPTGGEQYF

D gene: NA
clone size: NA
V gene: TRBV29-1
J gene: TRBJ1-1
CDR3 DNA: TGCAGCGTTGATGAGCAGGGTTGGGGGGGTGAAGCTTTCTTT
CDR3 protein: CSVDEQGWGGEAFF

D gene: NA
clone size: few
V gene: TRBV19
J gene: TRBJ1-1
CDR3 DNA: TGTGCCAGCACCCCCCGGGACTTGAACACTGAAGCTTTCTTT
CDR3 protein: CASTPRDLNTEAFF